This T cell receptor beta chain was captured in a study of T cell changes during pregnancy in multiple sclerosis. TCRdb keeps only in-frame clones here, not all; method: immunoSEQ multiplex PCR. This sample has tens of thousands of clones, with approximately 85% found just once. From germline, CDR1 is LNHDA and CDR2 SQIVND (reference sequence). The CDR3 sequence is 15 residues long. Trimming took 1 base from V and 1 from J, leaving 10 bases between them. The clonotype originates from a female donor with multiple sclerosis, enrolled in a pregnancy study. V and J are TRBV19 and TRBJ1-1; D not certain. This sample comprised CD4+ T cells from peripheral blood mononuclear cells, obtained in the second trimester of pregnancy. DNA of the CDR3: TGTGCCAGTAGTATAGGGGCAGCATCGAACACTGAAGCTTTCTTT. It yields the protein CASSIGAASNTEAFF.